This is a list of T cell receptor beta chains from one sample in a study of T cells after yellow fever vaccination. Each CDR3 protein is one row after TCRdb ran MiXCR on the 5' RACE reads. The sample shows about 310,000 distinct CDR3 sequences, more than 3% of them seen only once. Source: PBMCs, taken on the day of the yellow fever booster vaccination. The receptor set was obtained from a man aged 18 to 30 who received the YFV17D yellow fever vaccine. CDR3s include the opening cysteine and the closing phenylalanine or tryptophan. The D gene is left open where the match is weak. Clone size is stated in some rows and not others, as once, few, many or a class when expanded.

j_call: TRBJ2-2; d_call: NA; v_call: TRBV13; clone_size: many; cdr3_aa: CASHQLKRDRGSNTGELFF; cdr3_nt: TGTGCCAGCCACCAGCTTAAAAGAGATAGGGGCTCGAACACCGGGGAGCTGTTTTTT
j_call: TRBJ2-4; d_call: TRBD1; v_call: TRBV6-5; clone_size: many; cdr3_aa: CASSYSPTILRGRLKNIQYF; cdr3_nt: TGTGCCAGCAGTTACTCCCCTACCATTTTGAGGGGGCGGTTAAAAAACATTCAGTACTTC
j_call: TRBJ2-7; d_call: TRBD1; v_call: TRBV5-8; clone_size: few; cdr3_aa: CASILTGGRKQYF; cdr3_nt: TGTGCCAGCATCCTGACAGGGGGACGAAAGCAGTACTTC
j_call: TRBJ1-2; d_call: TRBD1; v_call: TRBV19; clone_size: many; cdr3_aa: CASSMVPGQSFSYGYTF; cdr3_nt: TGTGCCAGTAGTATGGTTCCGGGACAGAGCTTCTCCTATGGCTACACCTTC
j_call: TRBJ2-2; d_call: TRBD2; v_call: TRBV20-1; clone_size: few; cdr3_aa: CSARPGGNTGELFF; cdr3_nt: TGCAGTGCTAGACCGGGAGGGAACACCGGGGAGCTGTTTTTT
j_call: TRBJ2-1; d_call: NA; v_call: TRBV20-1; clone_size: many; cdr3_aa: CSARARGGTGYEQFF; cdr3_nt: TGCAGTGCTAGGGCCCGTGGGGGGACGGGATATGAGCAGTTCTTC
j_call: TRBJ2-1; d_call: NA; v_call: TRBV7-8; clone_size: many; cdr3_aa: CASSPRRVPYNEQFF; cdr3_nt: TGTGCCAGCAGCCCCCGCAGGGTTCCCTACAATGAGCAGTTCTTC
j_call: TRBJ2-5; d_call: TRBD2; v_call: TRBV7-2; clone_size: NA; cdr3_aa: CASSFGTSKETQYF; cdr3_nt: TGTGCCAGCAGCTTCGGGACTAGCAAAGAGACCCAGTACTTC
j_call: TRBJ2-3; d_call: NA; v_call: TRBV7-9; clone_size: few; cdr3_aa: CASSLKFRGASTDTQYF; cdr3_nt: TGTGCCAGCAGCTTAAAGTTCCGCGGGGCGAGCACAGATACGCAGTATTTT
j_call: TRBJ2-2; d_call: TRBD2; v_call: TRBV12-3/TRBV12-4; clone_size: many; cdr3_aa: CASSPTHLAGGPNTGELFF; cdr3_nt: TGTGCCAGCAGTCCGACACATCTAGCGGGGGGCCCGAACACCGGGGAGCTGTTTTTT
j_call: TRBJ2-3; d_call: TRBD2; v_call: TRBV27; clone_size: few; cdr3_aa: CASRQRGISTDTQYF; cdr3_nt: TGTGCCAGCAGGCAGCGGGGAATTAGCACAGATACGCAGTATTTT
j_call: TRBJ2-5; d_call: TRBD2; v_call: TRBV5-4; clone_size: NA; cdr3_aa: CASSLRASGEETQYF; cdr3_nt: TGTGCCAGCAGCTTGAGGGCTAGCGGGGAAGAGACCCAGTACTTC
j_call: TRBJ2-3; d_call: NA; v_call: TRBV6-2/TRBV6-3; clone_size: NA; cdr3_aa: CASTRALPTDTQYF; cdr3_nt: TGTGCCAGCACCAGAGCGCTACCCACAGATACGCAGTATTTT
j_call: TRBJ2-1; d_call: NA; v_call: TRBV11-2; clone_size: NA; cdr3_aa: CASSQRTSNLYNEQFF; cdr3_nt: TGTGCCAGCAGTCAGAGGACCAGCAACCTTTACAATGAGCAGTTCTTC
j_call: TRBJ1-5; d_call: NA; v_call: TRBV20-1; clone_size: NA; cdr3_aa: CSAREWDSNQPQHF; cdr3_nt: TGCAGTGCTAGAGAGTGGGATAGCAATCAGCCCCAGCATTTT
j_call: TRBJ2-1; d_call: NA; v_call: TRBV7-3; clone_size: few; cdr3_aa: CASSLTPGAHNEQFF; cdr3_nt: TGTGCCAGCAGCTTAACTCCGGGGGCTCACAATGAGCAGTTCTTC
j_call: TRBJ2-1; d_call: TRBD2; v_call: TRBV20-1; clone_size: many; cdr3_aa: CSARDRLRSGGHSEQFF; cdr3_nt: TGCAGTGCTAGAGATCGTCTCCGGTCGGGGGGGCACAGTGAGCAGTTCTTC
j_call: TRBJ2-2; d_call: TRBD2; v_call: TRBV10-2; clone_size: NA; cdr3_aa: CASSVASGFTGELFF; cdr3_nt: TGCGCCAGCAGTGTGGCTAGCGGCTTCACCGGGGAGCTGTTTTTT
j_call: TRBJ2-3; d_call: NA; v_call: TRBV20-1; clone_size: NA; cdr3_aa: CSAWRQVSTDTQYF; cdr3_nt: TGCAGTGCTTGGAGACAGGTCAGCACAGATACGCAGTATTTT
j_call: TRBJ2-5; d_call: NA; v_call: TRBV9; clone_size: many; cdr3_aa: CASSVVGRETQYF; cdr3_nt: TGTGCCAGCAGCGTAGTAGGGAGAGAGACCCAGTACTTC
j_call: TRBJ1-2; d_call: NA; v_call: TRBV12-3/TRBV12-4; clone_size: few; cdr3_aa: CASRTLGGEGYTF; cdr3_nt: TGTGCCAGCCGGACTCTCGGGGGGGAAGGCTACACCTTC
j_call: TRBJ2-3; d_call: TRBD2; v_call: TRBV7-2; clone_size: many; cdr3_aa: CASSLDRRGVKDTQYF; cdr3_nt: TGTGCCAGCAGCTTAGATCGGCGGGGGGTCAAAGATACGCAGTATTTT
j_call: TRBJ2-7; d_call: NA; v_call: TRBV5-1; clone_size: NA; cdr3_aa: CASSLGRTQYF; cdr3_nt: TGCGCCAGCAGCCTCGGTAGGACGCAGTACTTC
j_call: TRBJ1-1; d_call: TRBD1; v_call: TRBV2; clone_size: NA; cdr3_aa: CASGDRDMNTEAFF; cdr3_nt: TGTGCCAGCGGGGACAGGGACATGAACACTGAAGCTTTCTTT
j_call: TRBJ2-3; d_call: NA; v_call: TRBV12-3/TRBV12-4; clone_size: many; cdr3_aa: CASSLQGSTDTQCF; cdr3_nt: TGTGCCAGCAGTCTACAGGGTAGCACAGATACGCAGTGTTTT
j_call: TRBJ1-6; d_call: NA; v_call: TRBV12-3/TRBV12-4; clone_size: few; cdr3_aa: CASSPPGRWNSPLHF; cdr3_nt: TGTGCCAGCAGCCCTCCTGGTCGGTGGAATTCACCCCTCCACTTT
j_call: TRBJ1-2; d_call: TRBD1; v_call: TRBV7-2; clone_size: many; cdr3_aa: CASSTPRDRPNYGYTF; cdr3_nt: TGTGCCAGCAGCACCCCCCGGGACAGACCCAACTATGGCTACACCTTC
j_call: TRBJ1-6; d_call: NA; v_call: TRBV7-2; clone_size: few; cdr3_aa: CASSTYRNDSPLHF; cdr3_nt: TGTGCCAGCAGCACCTACAGGAACGATTCACCCCTCCACTTT
j_call: TRBJ2-3; d_call: NA; v_call: TRBV5-6; clone_size: many; cdr3_aa: CASSLGPPEDWGTDTQYF; cdr3_nt: TGTGCCAGCAGCTTGGGTCCCCCCGAGGACTGGGGCACAGATACGCAGTATTTT
j_call: TRBJ2-2; d_call: NA; v_call: TRBV5-6; clone_size: few; cdr3_aa: CASSFRITGELFF; cdr3_nt: TGTGCCAGCAGCTTTCGAATTACCGGGGAGCTGTTTTTT
j_call: TRBJ1-1; d_call: NA; v_call: TRBV18; clone_size: few; cdr3_aa: CASDHQEGRSTEAFF; cdr3_nt: TGTGCCAGCGATCACCAGGAGGGACGTTCCACTGAAGCTTTCTTT
j_call: TRBJ2-1; d_call: NA; v_call: TRBV4-2; clone_size: NA; cdr3_aa: CASSQDLGTLNEQFF; cdr3_nt: TGTGCCAGCAGCCAAGATCTCGGGACTCTTAATGAGCAGTTCTTC
j_call: TRBJ2-2; d_call: NA; v_call: TRBV28; clone_size: NA; cdr3_aa: CASSLGGAGGELFF; cdr3_nt: TGTGCCAGCAGTTTAGGAGGGGCTGGCGGGGAGCTGTTTTTT
j_call: TRBJ1-1; d_call: NA; v_call: TRBV6-5; clone_size: NA; cdr3_aa: CASSYGGGTSSEAFF; cdr3_nt: TGTGCCAGCAGTTACGGGGGTGGAACAAGTTCTGAAGCTTTCTTT
j_call: TRBJ2-1; d_call: NA; v_call: TRBV7-9; clone_size: many; cdr3_aa: CASSLGSARSSYNEQFF; cdr3_nt: TGTGCCAGCAGCTTAGGGTCGGCGCGGAGCTCCTACAATGAGCAGTTCTTC
j_call: TRBJ2-7; d_call: TRBD2; v_call: TRBV4-3; clone_size: many; cdr3_aa: CASSQGTSGHYEQYF; cdr3_nt: TGCGCCAGCAGCCAAGGCACTAGCGGACACTACGAGCAGTACTTC